The clone carrying this T cell receptor beta chain was found many times. This CDR3 region has 13 residues. Trimming cost V 4 bases and J 2 bases, with 10 bases left between them. The germline CDR1 and CDR2 sequences are DFQATT and SNEGSKA (reference sequence). TCRdb independently ran MiXCR on the RT-PCR reads; one entry per CDR3 protein. The sample includes 150,000 to 200,000 distinct CDR3 sequences, approximately 24% seen only once; the top ten take about 24%. These data are taken from a study of patients and donors after allogeneic stem cell transplantation. The chain couples TRBV20-1 to TRBJ2-3; D is unclear. Sequences were obtained from blood, either unsorted or a sorted T cell fraction (not recorded which). The clonotype comes from a human donor who was either an allogeneic HSCT recipient or a stem cell or donor lymphocyte infusion donor (not recorded which). It is not recorded whose cells these are; they may come from a transplant donor. CDR3 bases: TGCAGTGCTACAGGCGGAAACACAGATACGCAGTATTTT. It specifies CSATGGNTDTQYF.